This T cell receptor beta chain was sequenced during a study of early T cells in non-severe SARS-CoV-2 infection. For the study at large: Unsorted whole blood bulk RNA was sequenced, with unpaired chains. Study findings and constraints: VDJdb-based annotation leaned toward anti-spike CD8 responses and missed private and CD4 specificities.

This clonotype appeared a few times. Its target is not known. Germline-derived CDR1 and CDR2 are LGHDT and YNNKEL (reference sequence). Trimming cost V 0 bases and J 0 bases, with 8 bases left between them. This CDR3 spans 15 amino acids. Individual cDNA molecules received unique molecular identifiers during library preparation. From the 5' RACE reads, TCRdb called clonotypes with MiXCR, one entry per CDR3 protein. The sample yields about 84,000 distinct CDR3 sequences, roughly 12% seen once. This chain uses TRBV3-1 with TRBJ1-2; D not certain. The material sequenced was whole blood. The receptor's source is an adult who was a healthcare worker with PCR-confirmed SARS-CoV-2 infection or an uninfected control (not recorded which). CDR3 in amino acids: CASSQELAANYGYTF. The DNA of the CDR3 is TGTGCCAGCAGCCAAGAATTAGCGGCTAACTATGGCTACACCTTC. Full variable domain (rest looked up from reference TRBV3-1 and TRBJ1-2): DTAVSQTPKYLVTQMGNDKSIKCEQNLGHDTMYWYKQDSKKFLKIMFSYNNKELIINETVPNRFSPKSPDKAHLNLHINSLELGDSAVYFCASSQELAANYGYTFGSGTRLTVV.